The 28 T cell receptor beta chains below all came from one sample that was sequenced in a study of PD-L1 blockade in urothelial cancer. Documented time point: pretreatment peripheral blood. Data came from immunoSEQ multiplex PCR; TCRdb stores just in-frame clones and leaves some out. The sample holds 72,000 or so clones, around 88% seen once. This specimen was PBMCs, taken around atezolizumab (anti-PD-L1) treatment. These receptors originate from a man aged 60-69 years with urothelial cancer.

The chain joins TRBV19 to TRBJ1-5, with D perhaps matching TRBD1 (5 bases). This CDR3 spans 17 amino acids. The V and J ends lost 3 bases and 0 bases respectively, with 15 bases between them. Germline V gene sequence: CDR1 LNHDA, CDR2 SQIVND (reference sequence). The CDR3 loop reads CASSIPQGIYSNQPQHF. The CDR3 DNA reads as TGTGCCAGTAGTATCCCCCAGGGCATTTATAGCAATCAGCCCCAGCATTTT. Using reference TRBV19 and TRBJ1-5 for the parts outside the CDR3, the full variable domain is DGGITQSPKYLFRKEGQNVTLSCEQNLNHDAMYWYRQDPGQGLRLIYYSQIVNDFQKGDIAEGYSVSREKKESFPLTVTSAQKNPTAFYLCASSIPQGIYSNQPQHFGDGTRLSIL.

The genes are TRBV5-4 and TRBJ1-2, with TRBD1 identical over 8 bases. CDR3 size: 15 residues. CDR1 is SGHNT, CDR2 YYREEE, per germline (reference sequence). Trimming took 3 bases from V and 4 from J; bases not matched to a gene: 8. The CDR3 sequence: CASSSLGQGVYGYTF. The CDR3 region has the DNA TGTGCCAGCAGCTCCCTCGGACAGGGCGTCTATGGCTACACCTTC.

The chain couples TRBV11-1 to TRBJ1-6, with a weak D call TRBD1 (5 bases). The CDR3 is 14 amino acids. CDR1 is SGHAT, CDR2 FQDESV, per germline (reference sequence). Trimming took off 5 bases at V and 8 bases at J, with 13 bases between the two ends. The CDR3 DNA reads as TGTGCCAGCAGCCTCCCCGGGGGTGATTCACCCCTCCACTTT. It yields the protein CASSLPGGDSPLHF.

The chain is built from TRBV27 and TRBJ2-6, with D possibly TRBD1 on 5 matching bases. The CDR3 spans 17 residues. Per the germline V gene, CDR1 is MNHEY and CDR2 is SMNVEV (reference sequence). V lost 5 bases to trimming and J lost 0 bases, with 14 bases between them. The CDR3 sequence: CASSAQGHTSGANVLTF. The CDR3 bases are TGTGCCAGCAGTGCCCAAGGACACACCTCTGGGGCCAACGTCCTGACTTTC. Complete variable domain (other parts from reference TRBV27 and TRBJ2-6): EAQVTQNPRYLITVTGKKLTVTCSQNMNHEYMSWYRQDPGLGLRQIYYSMNVEVTDKGDVPEGYKVSRKEKRNFPLILESPSPNQTSLYFCASSAQGHTSGANVLTFGAGSRLTVL.

The V call is TRBV10-3, the J call TRBJ2-7; D not certain. CDR3 length: 16 residues. Trimming cost V 0 bases and J 0 bases, with 12 bases left between them. CDR1 ENHRY and CDR2 SYGVKD come from the germline V gene. The CDR3: CAISESEQPFSYEQYF. In DNA, the CDR3 is TGTGCCATCAGTGAGTCAGAACAGCCTTTCTCCTACGAGCAGTACTTC.

This chain uses TRBV7-8 with TRBJ2-1; 8 bases fit TRBD1. CDR3 length equals 13 residues. Germline V lookup: CDR1 SGHVS, CDR2 FQNEAQ. Trimming cost V 6 bases and J 2 bases; bases outside gene matches: 0. The CDR3 loop reads CASRQGAYNEQFF. The CDR3, as DNA: TGTGCCAGCAGACAGGGGGCCTACAATGAGCAGTTCTTC.

The chain has TRBV4-1 and TRBJ1-1; 8 bases are a match to TRBD1. The CDR3 contains 19 residues. V was clipped by 0 bases and J by 1 base; unmatched bases: 13. Germline lookup yields CDR1 MGHRA and CDR2 YSYEKL. The CDR3 loop reads CASSQDRLRGGQANTEAFF. CDR3 sequence (DNA): TGCGCCAGCAGCCAAGATAGGCTAAGAGGGGGACAGGCGAACACTGAAGCTTTCTTT.

The chain recombines TRBV13 with TRBJ2-2, with no clear D. CDR1 is PRHDT, CDR2 FYEKMQ, per germline (reference sequence). The germline V and J ends were trimmed by 3 bases and 7 bases, with 9 bases remaining between them. The CDR3 extends over 13 amino acids. CDR3 bases: TGTGCCAGCAGCTTCGACTTGGTCGGGGAGCTGTTTTTT. It specifies CASSFDLVGELFF.

This clone has just one count. The chain combines TRBV18 with TRBJ1-1; D ambiguous. Between the trimmed V and J ends, which lost 4 bases and 2 bases, there was a span of 8 bases. The length of the CDR3 is 13 residues. Germline V gives CDR1 KGHSH, CDR2 LQKENI. The CDR3 protein is CASSRTDNTEAFF. CDR3 coding DNA: TGTGCCAGCTCACGTACAGATAACACTGAAGCTTTCTTT.

The J gene is TRBJ2-5, the V gene TRBV28, with 7 bases fitting TRBD1. Germline CDR1 reads MDHEN; CDR2 reads SYDVKM. There are 13 residues in the CDR3. With 5 bases clipped from V and 6 bases from J, the junction kept 6 bases outside the gene matches. CDR3 in amino acids: CASSRYRGQTQYF. The CDR3 DNA is TGTGCCAGCAGTCGATACAGGGGACAGACCCAGTACTTC.

This chain joins TRBV4-1 and TRBJ2-5; TRBD1 matches 9 bases. Germline values: CDR1 MGHRA, CDR2 YSYEKL. The CDR3 covers 15 residues. After removal of 1 base from V and 6 bases from J, the junction contained 6 bases not matched to a gene. The CDR3 sequence is CASSQVQGASKTQYF. CDR3 DNA: TGCGCCAGCAGCCAAGTACAGGGGGCATCGAAGACCCAGTACTTC.

The chain combines TRBV15 with TRBJ1-3, with a weak D call TRBD1 (5 bases). CDR3 size: 16 residues. Trimming took 0 bases from V and 0 from J, leaving 9 bases between them. Germline loops: CDR1 LNHNV, CDR2 YYDKDF (reference sequence). CDR3 coding DNA: TGTGCCACCAGCAGAGATCGGGGGAACTCTGGAAACACCATATATTTT. Protein sequence: CATSRDRGNSGNTIYF.

This clone was seen a single time. The chain uses TRBV6-1 and TRBJ1-6; D possibly corresponds to TRBD1 (5 bases). The germline V gene encodes CDR1 MNHNS and CDR2 SASEGT. The CDR3 runs to 15 residues. V lost 0 bases and J lost 7, with 10 bases in between. CDR3 residues: CASSEAGDRNSPLHF. As DNA, the CDR3 is TGTGCCAGCAGTGAAGCGGGCGACAGAAATTCACCCCTCCACTTT.

This clone came up once. DNA of the CDR3: TGCGCCAGCAGTAAATCGGGGGGGTTCACAGATACGCAGTATTTT. This translates into CASSKSGGFTDTQYF. The chain recombines TRBV5-1 with TRBJ2-3; 8 bases are a match to TRBD2. V lost 5 bases, J lost 2 bases, and 7 bases stayed unmatched. CDR1 and CDR2 from the germline V gene are SGHRS and YFSETQ. The CDR3 extends over 15 amino acids.

The J gene is TRBJ2-1, the V gene TRBV27; D remains unclear. Trimming pared 8 bases from V and 4 bases from J, leaving 18 bases between. The CDR3 is 15 residues long. From germline, CDR1 is MNHEY and CDR2 SMNVEV (reference sequence). In nucleotides, the CDR3 is TGTGCCAGCTCTTTCCGGGTCCTCGATTACAATGAGCAGTTCTTC. This gives the protein CASSFRVLDYNEQFF.

The chain uses TRBV7-8 and TRBJ1-1, with 12 bases lining up with TRBD1. Germline-derived CDR1 and CDR2 are SGHVS and FQNEAQ. The CDR3 spans 19 residues. V lost 1 base and J lost 0; bases outside the gene matches: 9. The CDR3 DNA follows: TGTGCCAGCAGCTTAGTATCATTAGGGGACAGGGGGCTGAACACTGAAGCTTTCTTT. This codes for CASSLVSLGDRGLNTEAFF.

This clone was seen a single time. The V and J genes are TRBV29-1 and TRBJ2-7; no definite D call. V shed 4 bases and J shed 0 bases, with 7 bases lying between them. This CDR3 spans 12 amino acids. Germline V CDR1 and CDR2: SQVTM, ANQGSEA. CDR3 region: CSVGATSYEQYF. The DNA for the CDR3 is TGCAGCGTTGGCGCCACCTCCTACGAGCAGTACTTC.

The rearrangement uses TRBV6-6 and TRBJ2-1, with 9 positions matching TRBD2. J was trimmed by 7 bases and V by 3 bases; bases with no gene match: 7. This CDR3 region has 15 residues. The V gene's germline CDR1 is MNHNY and CDR2 SVGAGI (reference sequence). CDR3 sequence reads: CASSYGRGGLNEQFF. The CDR3, as DNA: TGTGCCAGCAGTTATGGGCGGGGGGGCCTGAATGAGCAGTTCTTC.

This clone appeared once. The CDR3 coding sequence is TGTGCCAGCAGCTTAAACAGGGCCTACGAGCAGTACTTC. Translating it yields CASSLNRAYEQYF. The chain uses TRBV5-6 and TRBJ2-7; possible D gene TRBD1, 6 bases. Per the germline V gene, CDR1 is SGHDT and CDR2 is YYEEEE. The CDR3 length is 13 residues. With 2 bases removed from V and 2 bases from J, the gap between germline ends came to 8 bases.

The chain employs TRBV7-2 and TRBJ2-7, with D possibly being TRBD1 (6 bases). Germline CDR1 and CDR2: SGHTA and FQGNSA. The CDR3 sequence is 14 residues long. The ends were cut back, 7 bases at V and 1 base at J, with 14 bases in the middle. The CDR3 DNA sequence: TGTGCCAGCACCTTGGGGGCTGGGTCCTACGAGCAGTACTTC. Translating gives CASTLGAGSYEQYF.

The V call is TRBV29-1, the J call TRBJ2-7; 9 bases align to TRBD2. Germline-derived CDR1 and CDR2 are SQVTM and ANQGSEA. The CDR3 is 13 amino acids. Germline trimming cut 4 bases from V and 4 bases from J; bases unmatched to any gene: 5. CDR3 sequence: CSVGGGAGYEQYF. The CDR3 DNA follows: TGCAGCGTTGGCGGGGGGGCCGGGTACGAGCAGTACTTC.

The J gene is TRBJ1-5, the V gene TRBV9; TRBD1 matches at 9 bases. Germline lookup yields CDR1 SGDLS and CDR2 YYNGEE. This CDR3 contains 15 residues. After removal of 0 bases from V and 4 bases from J, the junction contained 2 bases not matched to a gene. The CDR3 is CASSVGGQGNQPQHF. As DNA, the CDR3 is TGTGCCAGCAGCGTAGGGGGACAGGGAAATCAGCCCCAGCATTTT.

This clone came up once. The chain joins TRBV15 to TRBJ2-1; 11 bases line up with TRBD1. There are 16 residues in the CDR3. The V segment lost 0 bases and the J segment 8 bases; nucleotides outside the gene matches: 6. CDR1 is LNHNV, CDR2 YYDKDF, per germline (reference sequence). Written as DNA, the CDR3 is TGTGCCACCAGCAGAGATATCAGGACAGGGGGCGATGAGCAGTTCTTC. Protein sequence: CATSRDIRTGGDEQFF.

The table lists this clone with a count of one. V usage is TRBV27 and J usage is TRBJ1-1; 7 bases align to TRBD1. Losses at the gene ends were 5 bases for V and 5 bases for J; bases not matched to a gene: 11. Germline CDR1 is MNHEY and CDR2 is SMNVEV (reference sequence). The CDR3 has 15 amino acids. CDR3 loop: CASSPLTGSWTEAFF. The CDR3 coding sequence is TGTGCCAGCAGTCCTTTGACAGGGTCGTGGACTGAAGCTTTCTTT.

The rearrangement links TRBV7-2 to TRBJ1-3; D uncertain. The germline gives CDR1 SGHTA, CDR2 FQGNSA. The V end was cut by 1 base, the J end by 0 bases, with 10 bases between. The CDR3 spans 16 residues. For the CDR3, the DNA is TGTGCCAGCAGCTTAGATGCAGGATCCTCTGGAAACACCATATATTTT. Translated, it gives CASSLDAGSSGNTIYF.

CDR3 in amino acids: CASSNQGPDQAGNTIYF. The CDR3 DNA reads TGTGCCAGTAGTAACCAGGGGCCAGATCAAGCCGGAAACACCATATATTTT. The V gene is TRBV19, the J gene TRBJ1-3, with TRBD1 as a possible D gene (6 bases). The CDR3 covers 17 residues. V gave up 4 bases and J gave up 4 bases, with 20 bases separating them. Germline CDR1 LNHDA, CDR2 SQIVND (reference sequence).

The chain carries TRBV5-5 and TRBJ1-1; TRBD1 matches at 9 bases. The CDR3 has 16 amino acids. CDR1 is SGHKS, CDR2 YYEKEE, per germline (reference sequence). The V and J ends lost 2 bases and 3 bases, in that order; junction bases with no gene match: 8. CDR3 protein: CASSFTGGAVYTEAFF. The CDR3 DNA follows: TGTGCCAGCAGCTTCACAGGGGGCGCAGTCTACACTGAAGCTTTCTTT.

This chain links TRBV7-9 with TRBJ2-1, with 9 bases matching TRBD1. With V trimmed by 2 bases and J by 5 bases, 4 bases remained unmatched. The CDR3 length is 15 residues. CDR1 is SEHNR, CDR2 FQNEAQ, per germline (reference sequence). The CDR3 bases are TGTGCCAGCAGCTTAACCGGGACAGGGCACAATGAGCAGTTCTTC. Residues: CASSLTGTGHNEQFF.